Each of the 18 T cell receptor beta chains below was sequenced from the same sample in a study of molecular identifiers for immune sequencing clone quantification. One entry per CDR3 protein results from TCRdb running MiXCR on the PCR reads. The sample has approximately 670,000 distinct CDR3 sequences, roughly 21% seen once. The sample comprised naive CD8+ T cells from blood, with Jurkat cell RNA spiked in. As to subset: FACS-sorted CD8+CD4-CCR7+CD45RA+ naive T cells. Every receptor here comes from a human donor in good health. Some libraries in this study had Jurkat cell RNA spiked in.

Only a few counts were recorded for this clonotype. This sequence joins TRBV11-2 and TRBJ2-7, with 10 bases matching TRBD1. Germline V gene lookup returns CDR1 SGHAT and CDR2 FQNNGV. J gave up 6 bases and V 5 bases, and 10 bases lay outside the gene matches. The CDR3 is 15 residues long. CDR3: CASSPLIGQGGEQYF. The CDR3 DNA reads as TGTGCCAGCAGCCCCTTGATAGGACAGGGGGGCGAGCAGTACTTC.

This clonotype was seen ten or more times. The chain uses TRBV27 and TRBJ1-5; tentatively, D is TRBD1 (5 bases). The CDR3 totals 17 residues. V shed 5 bases and J shed 3 bases, with 20 bases lying between them. From germline, CDR1 is MNHEY and CDR2 SMNVEV (reference sequence). The CDR3 is CASSQVLVTGVNQPQHF. The CDR3 DNA reads TGTGCCAGCAGTCAGGTTCTGGTAACAGGAGTCAATCAGCCCCAGCATTTT.

This clonotype was seen many times. This rearrangement joins TRBV24-1 to TRBJ2-1; the D is unclear. The germline V gene has CDR1 KGHDR and CDR2 SFDVKD. This CDR3 has 21 amino acids. V lost 3 bases, J lost 3 bases, and 29 bases lay in between. CDR3 sequence (DNA): TGTGCCACCAGTGATCTTGAAGTACGTCCATTGAGGCGGAAGATCTACAATGAGCAGTTCTTC. Its translation: CATSDLEVRPLRRKIYNEQFF.

This clonotype was recorded at least ten times. J is TRBJ2-7 and V is TRBV6-6; TRBD2 is a possible D gene (5 bases). CDR3 length equals 15 residues. Trimming took 10 bases from V and 7 from J, leaving 26 bases between them. CDR1 is MNHNY and CDR2 is SVGAGI in the germline V gene (reference sequence). The CDR3 reads CATRPGEFRPYEQYF. CDR3 coding DNA: TGTGCCACCAGGCCCGGGGAGTTTCGACCGTATGAGCAGTACTTC.

About this clonotype: This may come from a read error, since a much larger clone is one base off. The final CDR3 position lacks the conserved phenylalanine or tryptophan, pointing to a likely read error. The chain links TRBV5-6 to TRBJ2-3; D unresolved. Trimming left V 4 bases short and J 2 bases short, with 8 bases between. Germline V lookup: CDR1 SGHDT, CDR2 YYEEEE. The CDR3 spans 13 residues. The CDR3 protein is CASSPTYTDTQYL. The CDR3 DNA reads as TGTGCCAGCAGCCCGACGTACACAGATACGCAGTATCTT.

This clonotype was picked up one time. The V call is TRBV19, the J call TRBJ2-2; no reliable D call. This CDR3 contains 13 residues. Germline CDR1 LNHDA, CDR2 SQIVND (reference sequence). The CDR3 loop is CDTSGWDTGELFF. CDR3 coding DNA: TGTGACACCTCAGGTTGGGACACCGGGGAGCTGTTTTTT.

Note on this clonotype: This may stem from a read error, because a much larger clone lies one nucleotide away. The chain joins TRBV4-2 to TRBJ2-1; D is unresolved. V was pared by 1 base and J by 8 bases, with 9 bases between. The CDR3 is 13 amino acids. Germline V gene data show CDR1 as LGHNA and CDR2 as YNFKEQ. The CDR3 DNA sequence: TGTGCCAGCAGCCAAGTCGGCCTCGATGAGCAGTTCTTC. Its translation is CASSQVGLDEQFF.

This clonotype has at least ten counts. The CDR3 here is CASSLGVGGRDQETQYF. For the CDR3, the DNA is TGCGCCAGCAGCTTGGGTGTCGGGGGGCGAGATCAAGAGACCCAGTACTTC. The chain joins TRBV5-1 to TRBJ2-5; possible D gene TRBD2, 7 bases. The germline V gene encodes CDR1 SGHRS and CDR2 YFSETQ. With 0 bases removed from V and 2 bases from J, the gap between germline ends came to 17 bases. The CDR3 spans 17 residues.

The chain has TRBV2 and TRBJ2-3; 12 positions match TRBD2. This CDR3 comprises 16 residues. Germline-derived CDR1 and CDR2 are SNHLY and FYNNEI. Trimming removed 6 bases from V and 2 bases from J; junction bases left unmatched: 6. CDR3 region: CASRASGGGLTDTQYF. CDR3 sequence (DNA): TGTGCCAGCAGGGCTAGCGGGGGGGGACTCACAGATACGCAGTATTTT.

This clonotype was seen at least ten times. The chain links TRBV3-1 to TRBJ2-4; D is unresolved. Germline V lookup: CDR1 LGHDT, CDR2 YNNKEL (reference sequence). The CDR3 totals 17 residues. V gave up 4 bases and J gave up 10 bases, with 26 bases separating them. CDR3 amino acids: CASSPRIESLPTRIQYF. The CDR3, as DNA: TGTGCCAGCAGCCCCAGAATCGAGAGTCTACCCACGAGGATTCAGTACTTC.

In its sample, this clonotype was seen many times. V gene TRBV7-9 combines with J gene TRBJ2-7; no firm D call. CDR3 size: 14 residues. Germline assignment: CDR1 SEHNR and CDR2 FQNEAQ (reference sequence). With 5 bases removed from V and 2 bases from J, the gap between germline ends came to 13 bases. CDR3 sequence reads: CASSTSARAYEQYF. CDR3 DNA: TGTGCCAGCAGCACCTCGGCAAGGGCCTACGAGCAGTACTTC.

This clonotype was counted many times. V is TRBV2 and J is TRBJ1-5; D might be TRBD1 (6 bases). Trimming took off 2 bases at V and 2 bases at J, with 25 bases between the two ends. The CDR3 consists of 20 residues. CDR1 is SNHLY and CDR2 is FYNNEI in the germline V gene. CDR3 sequence reads: CASSEPGTLNPRAGNQPQHF. The CDR3 nucleotides read TGTGCCAGCAGTGAACCCGGGACACTTAACCCACGAGCTGGCAATCAGCCCCAGCATTTT.

Ten or more counts support this clonotype. This chain links TRBV29-1 with TRBJ1-4; no reliable D call. Germline V gene lookup returns CDR1 SQVTM and CDR2 ANQGSEA. V was clipped by 4 bases and J by 4 bases, with 13 bases between them. The CDR3 spans 14 residues. The CDR3 DNA follows: TGCAGCGTTGTTTTAGGTGTGGATAATGAAAAACTGTTTTTT. This translates into CSVVLGVDNEKLFF.

This clonotype was seen at least ten times. CDR3 bases: TGTGCCAGCAGCATAGGGACTAGCGGGAGGCGAGCTAGCACAGATACGCAGTATTTT. This codes for CASSIGTSGRRASTDTQYF. This rearrangement joins TRBV7-6 to TRBJ2-3, with 15 bases matching TRBD2. J gave up 0 bases and V 5 bases, and 9 bases lay outside the gene matches. The CDR3 covers 19 residues. The germline CDR1 and CDR2 sequences are SGHVS and FNYEAQ.

This clonotype showed up just once. J is TRBJ1-2 and V is TRBV12-3 or TRBV12-4; D unresolved. This CDR3 spans 13 amino acids. V was pared by 3 bases and J by 4 bases, with 9 bases between. This chain's CDR3 is CASSLVQSYGYTF. Written as DNA, the CDR3 is TGTGCCAGCAGTTTGGTCCAGAGCTATGGCTACACCTTC.

As regards this clonotype: A much bigger clone sits one base away, suggesting this may be a read error. This chain joins TRBV5-4 and TRBJ2-7, with D perhaps being TRBD1 or TRBD2 (5 bases each). The CDR3 length is 17 residues. V lost 4 bases and J lost 2, with 22 bases in between. Looked up from germline, CDR1 is SGHNT and CDR2 is YYREEE (reference sequence). The CDR3 is CASSAPGIGAGPYEQYF. CDR3 nucleotides: TGTGCCAGCAGCGCCCCAGGCATCGGGGCTGGGCCCTACGAGCAGTACTTC. The full variable domain, its missing parts supplied by reference TRBV5-4 and TRBJ2-7, is ETGVTQSPTHLIKTRGQQVTLRCSSQSGHNTVSWYQQALGQGPQFIFQYYREEENGRGNFPPRFSGLQFPNYSSELNVNALELDDSALYLCASSAPGIGAGPYEQYFGPGTRLTVT.

The chain joins TRBV6-5 to TRBJ1-3, with 7 nucleotides matching TRBD1. The CDR3 contains 13 residues. V shed 8 bases, J shed 2 bases, and the junction held 3 bases outside the gene matches. Germline CDR1 is MNHEY and CDR2 is SVGAGI. CDR3 in amino acids: CASRTGAGNTIYF. The CDR3 region has the DNA TGTGCCAGCCGAACAGGGGCTGGAAACACCATATATTTT.

Details on this clonotype: A read error may explain this, as a much larger clone is one base away. No conserved phenylalanine or tryptophan is present at the end of the CDR3, so a read error is the likely explanation. The V gene is TRBV6-5, the J gene TRBJ2-5; TRBD2 aligns across 10 bases. The V gene's germline CDR1 is MNHEY and CDR2 SVGAGI. V trimming: 6 bases; J trimming: 5 bases; junction bases outside the gene matches: 6. The CDR3 is 14 residues long. CDR3 in amino acids: CASSPGLASETQYL. The CDR3 bases are TGTGCCAGCAGCCCGGGACTAGCGTCCGAGACCCAGTACCTC.